This is a list of T cell receptor beta chains from one sample in a study of tumor-infiltrating lymphocytes in oesophageal squamous cell carcinoma. TCRdb analysed the PCR reads with MiXCR anew, one entry per CDR3 protein. There are approximately 22,000 distinct CDR3 sequences in the sample; 34% occur only once, and 19% lies in the top ten. Sequenced input: esophageal tumor tissue. These receptors were collected from a female donor with esophageal squamous cell carcinoma. The CDR3 runs from the conserved cysteine through the conserved F or W. D genes are given only for firm matches. Rows give clone size only sometimes, using once, few, many, or a class for an expanded clone.

>TRBJ2-1|TRBV7-6|.|TRBD2
TGTGCCAGCAGCTTCGGTCTAGCGGGACGGGGTGAGCAGTTCTTC
CASSFGLAGRGEQFF
>TRBJ1-5|TRBV15|few|.
TGTGCCACCAGCAGAGATCGGTTTAATCAGCCCCAGCATTTT
CATSRDRFNQPQHF
>TRBJ1-6|TRBV27|many|.
TGTGCCAGCAGTTTAGCGAATTCACCCCTCCACTTT
CASSLANSPLHF
>TRBJ1-1|TRBV6-1|many|.
TGTGCCAGCATTTTAAGCCTTCAGAACACTGAAGCTTTCTTT
CASILSLQNTEAFF
>TRBJ2-7|TRBV7-2|few|TRBD1
TGTGCCAGCAGCTTTCTTGGACAGGGGACCTACGAGCAGTACTTC
CASSFLGQGTYEQYF
>TRBJ2-3|TRBV6-1|medium-sized|.
TGTGCCAGCAGTGAATGGTCGCCAGATACGCAGTATTTT
CASSEWSPDTQYF
>TRBJ2-1|TRBV6-1|many|.
TGTGCCAGCAGGGGGGACACGGTCTCCTGGGGGTCCTACAATGAGCAGTTCTTC
CASRGDTVSWGSYNEQFF
>TRBJ2-7|TRBV6-9|.|TRBD2
TGTGCCAGCAGTTACCGTAGCGGGGAGCTGTACTTC
CASSYRSGELYF
>TRBJ1-5|TRBV28|few|.
TGTGCCTCCCTATTAGGAGGGGGCAATCAGCCCCAGCATTTT
CASLLGGGNQPQHF
>TRBJ1-2|TRBV24-1|many|TRBD1
TGTGCCACTGCAGACAGGGTTCCGCCTTATGGCTACACCTTC
CATADRVPPYGYTF
>TRBJ2-2|TRBV6-1|many|TRBD2
TGTGCCAGCAGTGAAGAGCCAGCGGGAGTGTCTGGGGAGCTGTTTTTT
CASSEEPAGVSGELFF
>TRBJ2-1|TRBV11-2|many|TRBD2
TGTGCCAGCAGCTTTACTCTTAGCGGGAGGGCCGGGTACAATGAGCAGTTCTTC
CASSFTLSGRAGYNEQFF
>TRBJ2-2|TRBV11-2|.|.
TGTGCCAGCAGCTCCCAACTAGCCACCGGGGAGCTGTTTTTT
CASSSQLATGELFF
>TRBJ1-2|TRBV7-2|many|.
TGTGCCAGCAGCTTAGCGGGCTCAGGGGACTATGGCTACACCTTC
CASSLAGSGDYGYTF
>TRBJ2-7|TRBV7-2|few|.
TGTGCCAGCAGCTTGGGCCGCATCTACGAGCAGTACTTC
CASSLGRIYEQYF
>TRBJ2-5|TRBV6-6|.|.
TGTGCCAGCAGCTACTGGGATCAAAGAGAAACCCAGTACTTC
CASSYWDQRETQYF
>TRBJ1-4|TRBV6-6|few|.
TGTGCCAGCAGTTACTCGGGACTAACTAATGAAAAACTGTTTTTT
CASSYSGLTNEKLFF
>TRBJ2-1|TRBV6-1|many|.
TGTGCCAGCAGTTCCGGCTTTGGGCTTCACAATGAGCAGTTCTTC
CASSSGFGLHNEQFF
>TRBJ2-2|TRBV6-1|many|.
TGTGCCAGCAGTTTCGTCAGGGCCACCGGGGAGCTGTTTTTT
CASSFVRATGELFF
>TRBJ1-1|TRBV5-5|many|.
TGTGCCAGCAGCTTGGACAGGCTCACTGAAGCTTTCTTT
CASSLDRLTEAFF
>TRBJ2-7|TRBV5-1|many|.
TGCGCCAGCAGCCCAATGAGGGGACCTTCAGGCTACGAGCAGTACTTC
CASSPMRGPSGYEQYF
>TRBJ2-7|TRBV9|.|TRBD1
TGTGCCAGCAGCGACGGACAGGGGTTGAACGAGCAGTACTTC
CASSDGQGLNEQYF
>TRBJ1-2|TRBV5-5|many|.
TGTGCCAGCAGCTCCATCCCCGACCATTATGGCTACACCTTC
CASSSIPDHYGYTF
>TRBJ1-5|TRBV12-3/TRBV12-4|many|.
TGTGCCAGCAGTTCCTCCCTGGGGGGCAATCAGCCCCAGCATTTT
CASSSSLGGNQPQHF
>TRBJ1-1|TRBV6-1|medium-sized|.
TGTGCCAGCAGAGCTACAGGGAAAACTGAAGCTTTCTTT
CASRATGKTEAFF
>TRBJ2-7|TRBV5-1|few|TRBD2
TGCGCCAGCAGCTTGGGCGGGACTAGCGGGAGTGAGCAGTACTTC
CASSLGGTSGSEQYF
>TRBJ2-7|TRBV7-2|.|TRBD2
TGTGCCAGCAGCTTAGCTAGGACTAGCGGGTATCAGTACGAGCAGTACTTC
CASSLARTSGYQYEQYF
>TRBJ2-5|TRBV19|few|TRBD1
TGTGCCAGTAGTTACTCCGGGACAGCATCAACCTACAATGAGCAGTACTTC
CASSYSGTASTYNEQYF
>TRBJ1-2|TRBV7-9|medium-sized|.
TGTGCCAGCAGCCACGCCGTGGGGGTTGGGGATGGCTACACCTTC
CASSHAVGVGDGYTF
>TRBJ2-1|TRBV19|many|.
TGTGCCAGTAGTATAGGGACGCGGTCGAGCTTGTTCTTC
CASSIGTRSSLFF
>TRBJ2-5|TRBV7-7|many|.
TGTGCTAGCAGCTTAAGTGGGGGGACACAAGAGACCCAGTACTTC
CASSLSGGTQETQYF
>TRBJ2-7|TRBV9|.|.
TGTGCCAGCAGCCGGAGAGACCAGTTGTACTTC
CASSRRDQLYF
>TRBJ1-5|TRBV6-1|.|.
TGTGCCAGCAAGGTTGGGCAAAATCAGCCCCAGCATTTT
CASKVGQNQPQHF
>TRBJ2-1|TRBV15|few|.
TGTGCCACCAGCAGAGACGCGCGGGGCGACAATGAGCAGTTCTTC
CATSRDARGDNEQFF
>TRBJ1-2|TRBV11-1|many|.
TGTGCCAGCAGCTTAGCGCAGGACGGATATGGCTACACCTTC
CASSLAQDGYGYTF
>TRBJ2-2|TRBV5-4|many|.
TGTGCCAGCAGCTCAGCGGGTAGAGTCACCGGGGAGCTGTTTTTT
CASSSAGRVTGELFF
>TRBJ2-1|TRBV12-3/TRBV12-4|many|.
TGTGCCAGCAGTTCCCTGATCCGGGCTGAGCAGTTCTTC
CASSSLIRAEQFF
>TRBJ1-5|TRBV19|many|.
TGTGCCAGTAGCCCCGGTCGGGTCGTGAGCAATCAGCCCCAGCATTTT
CASSPGRVVSNQPQHF
>TRBJ2-7|TRBV7-2|.|.
TGTGCCAGCAGCTTTATGAAGGGTTCCTACGAGCAGTACTTC
CASSFMKGSYEQYF
>TRBJ2-7|TRBV7-9|medium-sized|TRBD2
TGTGCCAGCAGCTTTATGGGACTATCCTACGAGCAGTACTTC
CASSFMGLSYEQYF
>TRBJ1-1|TRBV11-1|.|.
TGTGCCAGCAGAATCGGGAACACTGAAGCTTTCTTT
CASRIGNTEAFF
>TRBJ1-1|TRBV19|few|.
TGTGCCAGTAGTATTATTTTGAACACTGAAGCTTTCTTT
CASSIILNTEAFF